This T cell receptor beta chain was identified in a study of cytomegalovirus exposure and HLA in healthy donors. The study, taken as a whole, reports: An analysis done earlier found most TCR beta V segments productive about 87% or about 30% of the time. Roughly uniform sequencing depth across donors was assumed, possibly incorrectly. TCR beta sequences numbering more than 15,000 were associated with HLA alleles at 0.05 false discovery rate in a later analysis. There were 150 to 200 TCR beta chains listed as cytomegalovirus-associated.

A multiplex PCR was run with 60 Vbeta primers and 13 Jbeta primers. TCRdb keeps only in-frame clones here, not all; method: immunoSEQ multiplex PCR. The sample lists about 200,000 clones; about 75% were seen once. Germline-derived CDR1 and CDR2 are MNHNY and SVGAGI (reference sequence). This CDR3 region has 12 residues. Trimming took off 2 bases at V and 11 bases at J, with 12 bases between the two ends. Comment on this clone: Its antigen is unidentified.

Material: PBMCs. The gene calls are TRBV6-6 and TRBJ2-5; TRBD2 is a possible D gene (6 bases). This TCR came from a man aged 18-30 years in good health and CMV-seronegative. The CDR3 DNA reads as TGTGCCAGCAGTTACAGTTCCGGGGGTCAGTACTTC. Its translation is CASSYSSGGQYF.